The 19 T cell receptor beta chains given below trace back to one sample, sequenced in a study of cytomegalovirus exposure and HLA in healthy donors. Here immunoSEQ multiplex PCR was the method, and the copy in TCRdb shows in-frame clones only, minus some. This table has about 56,000 clones, 93% appearing once. The sample taken for sequencing was PBMCs. These receptors were collected from a woman in her late teens or twenties in good health and CMV-seropositive.

The J gene is TRBJ1-3, the V gene TRBV4-3; D is unresolved. Trimming shortened V by 0 bases and J by 0 bases, and 9 bases separated the two germline ends. The V gene's germline CDR1 is LGHNA and CDR2 YSLEER. This CDR3 spans 16 amino acids. The chain's CDR3 is CASSQDQALSGNTIYF. CDR3 coding DNA: TGCGCCAGCAGCCAAGATCAGGCACTCTCTGGAAACACCATATATTTT.

The table lists this clone with a count of one. The gene calls are TRBV5-1 and TRBJ1-5; 9 nucleotides line up with TRBD1. The CDR3 is made up of 15 amino acids. V trimming: 5 bases; J trimming: 7 bases; junction bases outside the gene matches: 10. The germline V gene has CDR1 SGHRS and CDR2 YFSETQ. The CDR3 DNA reads TGCGCCAGCAGTCCCGGGACAGGGAAATACCAGCCCCAGCATTTT. It yields the protein CASSPGTGKYQPQHF.

The chain links TRBV27 to TRBJ2-1, with TRBD2 matching 7 bases. After removal of 1 base from V and 10 bases from J, the junction contained 4 bases not matched to a gene. The length of the CDR3 is 13 residues. The germline CDR1 and CDR2 sequences are MNHEY and SMNVEV (reference sequence). As DNA, the CDR3 is TGTGCCAGCAGTTTATTTTCCGGGAGGGAGCAGTTCTTC. Translated: CASSLFSGREQFF.

The rearrangement joins TRBV4-3 to TRBJ1-3, with D tentatively TRBD1 (6 bases). Trimming shortened V by 3 bases and J by 4 bases, and 13 bases separated the two germline ends. The CDR3 extends over 15 amino acids. Per the germline V gene, CDR1 is LGHNA and CDR2 is YSLEER. CDR3 bases: TGCGCCAGCAGCCATAGCCCAGGGGTCGGAAACACCATATATTTT. It specifies CASSHSPGVGNTIYF.

This clone was detected once. V usage is TRBV6-1 and J usage is TRBJ1-5, with 7 bases lining up with TRBD1. This CDR3 is 17 amino acids long. Trimming at V came to 1 base and at J to 3 bases, leaving 9 bases not matched to a gene. The germline V gene has CDR1 MNHNS and CDR2 SASEGT. CDR3 loop: CASSEEELQGINQPQHF. As DNA, the CDR3 is TGTGCCAGCAGTGAAGAGGAGCTACAGGGGATCAATCAGCCCCAGCATTTT.

The V call is TRBV5-5, the J call TRBJ1-5; the D is unclear. Germline values: CDR1 SGHKS, CDR2 YYEKEE (reference sequence). Trimming pared 4 bases from V and 0 bases from J, leaving 14 bases between. This CDR3 contains 16 residues. The CDR3 DNA sequence: TGTGCCAGCAGCCCCTTTCTTGGCACTAGCAATCAGCCCCAGCATTTT. It yields the protein CASSPFLGTSNQPQHF.

This chain joins TRBV27 and TRBJ1-2, with 7 nucleotides matching TRBD1. Germline V gene sequence: CDR1 MNHEY, CDR2 SMNVEV (reference sequence). CDR3 length: 16 residues. After removal of 4 bases from V and 5 bases from J, the junction contained 13 bases not matched to a gene. As DNA, the CDR3 is TGTGCCAGCAGTTCAGGGGGACTTGACAGGTCGTATGGCTACACCTTC. This encodes CASSSGGLDRSYGYTF.

This clone occurred many times. The CDR3 DNA follows: TGTGCCACCAGCGGGGACAGGGATATGATTCAGCCCCAGCATTTT. This encodes CATSGDRDMIQPQHF. The chain joins TRBV15 to TRBJ1-5; 9 nucleotides agree with TRBD1. CDR3 size: 15 residues. V lost 5 bases, J lost 6 bases, and 8 bases stayed unmatched. The germline gives CDR1 LNHNV, CDR2 YYDKDF (reference sequence).

This chain connects TRBV7-2 to TRBJ1-1; 9 bases agree with TRBD1. V was pared by 4 bases and J by 7 bases, with 4 bases of the junction left unmatched. This CDR3 is 13 amino acids long. Germline CDR1 SGHTA, CDR2 FQGNSA. The CDR3 nucleotides are TGTGCCAGCAGCTCCCGGGACAGGGATGAAGCTTTCTTT. Translation: CASSSRDRDEAFF.

V gene TRBV5-1 combines with J gene TRBJ2-7, with D possibly TRBD2 on 5 matching bases. Germline assignment: CDR1 SGHRS and CDR2 YFSETQ. There are 14 residues in the CDR3. V was shortened by 4 bases and J by 9 bases, with 20 bases between the two germline ends. This chain's CDR3 is CASSPKTGHRGQYF. CDR3 DNA sequence: TGCGCCAGCAGCCCAAAAACCGGGCACCGGGGGCAGTACTTC.

The chain has TRBV2 and TRBJ2-1; 8 bases map to TRBD2. The germline gives CDR1 SNHLY, CDR2 FYNNEI. The trim removed 2 bases at V and 2 bases at J, leaving 2 bases unmatched. The CDR3 has 15 residues. The CDR3 sequence is CASSEWRGAYNEQFF. The CDR3 DNA sequence: TGTGCCAGCAGTGAATGGCGGGGGGCCTACAATGAGCAGTTCTTC.

The chain joins TRBV6-6 to TRBJ1-6; TRBD1 is a possible D gene (5 bases). Trimming took off 0 bases at V and 9 bases at J, with 15 bases between the two ends. This CDR3 has 16 residues. Germline V gives CDR1 MNHNY, CDR2 SVGAGI (reference sequence). CDR3 coding DNA: TGTGCCAGCAGTTACTCGACAGATGGAATAGGTTCACCCCTCCACTTT. Amino acid sequence: CASSYSTDGIGSPLHF.

This clone has just one count. The chain combines TRBV2 with TRBJ2-7; TRBD2 matches at 8 bases. This CDR3 contains 18 residues. Trimming removed 1 base from V and 2 bases from J; junction bases left unmatched: 13. CDR1 SNHLY and CDR2 FYNNEI come from the germline V gene. In DNA form, the CDR3 reads TGTGCCAGCAGTGAAGGTCCTAGCGGGCGGACCGGCCCCTACGAGCAGTACTTC. It translates to CASSEGPSGRTGPYEQYF.

The chain recombines TRBV7-9 with TRBJ2-7; 10 bases are a match to TRBD1. The CDR3 contains 19 residues. V lost 0 bases, J lost 7 bases, and 18 bases stayed unmatched. Germline V gene sequence: CDR1 SEHNR, CDR2 FQNEAQ (reference sequence). CDR3 DNA sequence: TGTGCCAGCAGCTTAGCCTCAGTGACCGGGACAGGGGTTCTTGGAGAGCAGTACTTC. Amino acids: CASSLASVTGTGVLGEQYF.

This clone was observed a handful of times. The rearrangement uses TRBV9 and TRBJ2-7, with 8 bases matching TRBD1. Germline values: CDR1 SGDLS, CDR2 YYNGEE. The ends lost 3 bases at V and 3 bases at J; junction bases unmatched: 8. This CDR3 is built from 15 residues. In DNA form, the CDR3 reads TGTGCCAGCAGCGCCCAGAAGACAGGGGACTACGAGCAGTACTTC. Its protein is CASSAQKTGDYEQYF.

This clone is termed medium-sized. V usage is TRBV6-1 and J usage is TRBJ1-2, with no clear D. The CDR3 contains 13 residues. Trimming removed 1 base at V and 7 bases at J, with 10 bases between. Germline V gene lookup returns CDR1 MNHNS and CDR2 SASEGT. The DNA of the CDR3 is TGTGCCAGCAGTGAAGTGGAGCAGCTTGGCTACACCTTC. This gives the protein CASSEVEQLGYTF.

This clone was detected once. The chain links TRBV5-1 to TRBJ1-5; D is undetermined. Per the germline V gene, CDR1 is SGHRS and CDR2 is YFSETQ. The length of the CDR3 is 16 residues. The V and J ends lost 4 bases and 3 bases respectively, with 17 bases between them. The CDR3 sequence: CASSPPLRGYNQPQHF. Written as DNA, the CDR3 is TGCGCCAGCAGCCCTCCCTTGCGCGGCTACAATCAGCCCCAGCATTTT.

The genes are TRBV2 and TRBJ2-7, with D possibly matching TRBD1 (5 bases). This CDR3 spans 14 amino acids. Trimming shortened V by 3 bases and J by 4 bases, and 13 bases separated the two germline ends. The V gene's germline CDR1 is SNHLY and CDR2 FYNNEI. The CDR3 is CASSEVSQGYEQYF. In nucleotides, the CDR3 is TGTGCCAGCAGTGAGGTCTCCCAGGGTTACGAGCAGTACTTC.

V usage is TRBV18 and J usage is TRBJ1-3, with 7 bases identical to TRBD1. Trimming took 2 bases from V and 4 from J; bases not matched to a gene: 8. Germline V gene sequence: CDR1 KGHSH, CDR2 LQKENI. The CDR3 is made up of 16 amino acids. The CDR3 DNA is TGTGCCAGCTCACCAAACCCCAGGGGGTTCGGAAACACCATATATTTT. Translated, it gives CASSPNPRGFGNTIYF.